This TCR beta chain came from a study of identical twins' blood T cells. This clonotype was seen only a few times. Its antigen remains unknown. Germline CDR1 SQVTM, CDR2 ANQGSEA. V lost 7 bases to trimming and J lost 8 bases, with 17 bases between them. This CDR3 contains 12 residues. Broader study findings: Twin repertoire similarity may partly reflect shared environment. Twins shared about as many clonotypes as their cloneset sizes predicted. Each donor's most abundant TCRbeta clonotypes shared more CDR3 sequences with her twin than unrelated donors.

Per the authors' pipeline: Each donor had about 90,000 to nearly 500,000 clonotypes. TCRdb called the 5' RACE reads again in MiXCR, with one record for every CDR3 protein. These V and J calls originate from TCRdb's pipeline instead of the authors' own analysis. The sample lists fewer than 450,000 distinct CDR3 sequences, approximately 30% occurring once. The sequencing input was PBMCs. The V and J genes are TRBV29-1 and TRBJ1-2, with a weak D call TRBD1 (6 bases). The sequence was obtained from a woman aged 18-49 years in good health. CDR3 nucleotides: TGCAGCGGGAACCGGGAGGGGACAGGCTACACCTTC. Translated, it gives CSGNREGTGYTF.